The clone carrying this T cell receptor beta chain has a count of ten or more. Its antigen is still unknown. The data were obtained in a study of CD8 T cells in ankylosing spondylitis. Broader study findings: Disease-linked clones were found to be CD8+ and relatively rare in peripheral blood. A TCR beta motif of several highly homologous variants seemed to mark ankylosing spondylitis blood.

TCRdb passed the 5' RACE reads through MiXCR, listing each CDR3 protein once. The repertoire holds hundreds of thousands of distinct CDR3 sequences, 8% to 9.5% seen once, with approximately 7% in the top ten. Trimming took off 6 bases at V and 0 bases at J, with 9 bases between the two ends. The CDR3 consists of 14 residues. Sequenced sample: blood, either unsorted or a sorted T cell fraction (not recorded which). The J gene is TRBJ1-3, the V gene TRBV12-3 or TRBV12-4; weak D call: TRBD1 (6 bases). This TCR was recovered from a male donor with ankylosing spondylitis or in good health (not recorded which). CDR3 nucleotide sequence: TGTGCCAGCAGGACAGGTTCCTCTGGAAACACCATATATTTT. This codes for CASRTGSSGNTIYF.